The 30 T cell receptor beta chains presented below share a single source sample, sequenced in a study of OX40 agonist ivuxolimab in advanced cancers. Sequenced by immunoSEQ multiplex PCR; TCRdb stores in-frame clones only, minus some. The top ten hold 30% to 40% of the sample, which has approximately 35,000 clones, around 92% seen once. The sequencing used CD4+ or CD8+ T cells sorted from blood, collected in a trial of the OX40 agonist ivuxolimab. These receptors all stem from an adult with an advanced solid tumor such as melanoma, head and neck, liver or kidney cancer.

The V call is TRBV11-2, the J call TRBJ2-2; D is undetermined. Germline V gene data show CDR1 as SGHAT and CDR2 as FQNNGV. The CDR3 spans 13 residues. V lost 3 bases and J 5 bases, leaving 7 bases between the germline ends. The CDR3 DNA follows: TGTGCCAGCAGCTTGGTCTGGACCGGGGAGCTGTTTTTT. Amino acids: CASSLVWTGELFF.

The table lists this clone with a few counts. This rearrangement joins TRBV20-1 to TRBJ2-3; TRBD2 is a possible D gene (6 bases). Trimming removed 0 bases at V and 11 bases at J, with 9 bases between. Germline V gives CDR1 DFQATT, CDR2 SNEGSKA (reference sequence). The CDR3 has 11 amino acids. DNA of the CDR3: TGCAGTGCTAGAGATGCGGGGTTGCAGTATTTT. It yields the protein CSARDAGLQYF.

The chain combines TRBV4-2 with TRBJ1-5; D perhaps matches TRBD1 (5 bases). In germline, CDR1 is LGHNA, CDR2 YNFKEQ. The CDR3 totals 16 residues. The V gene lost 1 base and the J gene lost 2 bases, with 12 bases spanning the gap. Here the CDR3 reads CASSQAAWGGNQPQHF. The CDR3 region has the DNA TGTGCCAGCAGCCAAGCCGCGTGGGGGGGCAATCAGCCCCAGCATTTT.

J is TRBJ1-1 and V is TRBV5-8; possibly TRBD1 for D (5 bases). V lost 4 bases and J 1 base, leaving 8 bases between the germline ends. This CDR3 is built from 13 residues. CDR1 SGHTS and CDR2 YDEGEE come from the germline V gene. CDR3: CASSHTGNTEAFF. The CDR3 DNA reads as TGTGCCAGCAGCCACACAGGGAACACTGAAGCTTTCTTT.

The CDR3 protein is CASSESGPQETQYF. CDR3 coding DNA: TGCGCCAGCAGTGAGTCAGGACCGCAAGAGACCCAGTACTTC. The chain links TRBV10-2 to TRBJ2-5, with D unclear. This CDR3 region has 14 residues. The germline CDR1 and CDR2 sequences are WSHSY and SAAADI. V lost 0 bases to trimming and J lost 2 bases, with 7 bases between them.

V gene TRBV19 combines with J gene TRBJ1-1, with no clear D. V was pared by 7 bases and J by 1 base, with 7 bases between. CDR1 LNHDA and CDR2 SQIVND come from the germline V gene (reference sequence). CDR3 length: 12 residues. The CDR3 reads CASNLGNTEAFF. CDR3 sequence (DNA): TGTGCCAGTAATTTGGGGAACACTGAAGCTTTCTTT.

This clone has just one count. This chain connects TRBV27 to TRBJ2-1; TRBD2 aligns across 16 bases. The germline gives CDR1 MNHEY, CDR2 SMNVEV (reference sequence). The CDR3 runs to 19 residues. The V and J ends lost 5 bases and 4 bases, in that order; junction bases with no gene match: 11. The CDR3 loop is CASSPYHGTSGRVYNEQFF. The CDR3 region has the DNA TGTGCCAGCAGTCCTTACCACGGGACTAGCGGGAGGGTTTACAATGAGCAGTTCTTC.

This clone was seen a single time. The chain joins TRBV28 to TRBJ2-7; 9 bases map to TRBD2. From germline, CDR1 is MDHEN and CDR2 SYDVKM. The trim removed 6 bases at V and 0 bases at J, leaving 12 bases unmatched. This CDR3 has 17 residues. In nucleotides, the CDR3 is TGTGCCAGCAGCTTAGCGGGAGAAGGGGCCCGCTCCTACGAGCAGTACTTC. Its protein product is CASSLAGEGARSYEQYF. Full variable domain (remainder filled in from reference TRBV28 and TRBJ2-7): DVKVTQSSRYLVKRTGEKVFLECVQDMDHENMFWYRQDPGLGLRLIYFSYDVKMKEKGDIPEGYSVSREKKERFSLILESASTNQTSMYLCASSLAGEGARSYEQYFGPGTRLTVT.

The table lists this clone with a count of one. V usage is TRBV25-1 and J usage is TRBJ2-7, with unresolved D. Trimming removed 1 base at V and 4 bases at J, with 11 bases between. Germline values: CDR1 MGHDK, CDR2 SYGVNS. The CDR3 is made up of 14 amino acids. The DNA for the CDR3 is TGTGCCAGCAGTGAATCCCCCCCGTCATACGAGCAGTACTTC. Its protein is CASSESPPSYEQYF.

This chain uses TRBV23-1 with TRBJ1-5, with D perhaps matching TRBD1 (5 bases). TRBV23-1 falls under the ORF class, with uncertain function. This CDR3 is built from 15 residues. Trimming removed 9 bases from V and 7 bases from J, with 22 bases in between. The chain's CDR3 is CARGGGCFWWQPQHF. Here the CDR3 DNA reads TGCGCCAGGGGGGGAGGGTGTTTTTGGTGGCAGCCCCAGCATTTT.

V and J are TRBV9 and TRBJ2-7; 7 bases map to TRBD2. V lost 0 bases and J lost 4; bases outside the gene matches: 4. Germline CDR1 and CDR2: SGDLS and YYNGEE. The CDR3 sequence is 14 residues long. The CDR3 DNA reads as TGTGCCAGCAGCGTAGATCGGGGAGGGTACGAGCAGTACTTC. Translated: CASSVDRGGYEQYF.

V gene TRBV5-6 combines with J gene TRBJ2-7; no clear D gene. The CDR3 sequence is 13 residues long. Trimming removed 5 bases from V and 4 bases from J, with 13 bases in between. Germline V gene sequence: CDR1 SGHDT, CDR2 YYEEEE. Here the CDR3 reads CASSSGLVYEQYF. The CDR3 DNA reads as TGTGCCAGCAGTTCAGGCCTGGTTTACGAGCAGTACTTC.

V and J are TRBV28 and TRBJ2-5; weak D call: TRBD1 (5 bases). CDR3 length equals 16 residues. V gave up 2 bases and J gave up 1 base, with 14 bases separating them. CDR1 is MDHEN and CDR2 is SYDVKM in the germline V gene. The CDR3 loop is CASSLPSRGSQETQYF. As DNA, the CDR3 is TGTGCCAGCAGTTTACCGAGTAGGGGATCCCAAGAGACCCAGTACTTC.

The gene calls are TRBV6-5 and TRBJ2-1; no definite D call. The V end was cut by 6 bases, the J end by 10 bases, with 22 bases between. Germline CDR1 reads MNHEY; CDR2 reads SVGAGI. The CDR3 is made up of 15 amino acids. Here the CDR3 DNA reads TGTGCCAGCAGGGAAATCCGGGTCCTCCCCGACGAGCAGTTCTTC. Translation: CASREIRVLPDEQFF.

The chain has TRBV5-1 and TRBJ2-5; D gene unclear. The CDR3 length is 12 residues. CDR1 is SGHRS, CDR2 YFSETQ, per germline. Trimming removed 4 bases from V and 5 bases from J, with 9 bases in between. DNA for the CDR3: TGCGCCAGCAGCCCCCAGGCGGAGACCCAGTACTTC. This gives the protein CASSPQAETQYF.

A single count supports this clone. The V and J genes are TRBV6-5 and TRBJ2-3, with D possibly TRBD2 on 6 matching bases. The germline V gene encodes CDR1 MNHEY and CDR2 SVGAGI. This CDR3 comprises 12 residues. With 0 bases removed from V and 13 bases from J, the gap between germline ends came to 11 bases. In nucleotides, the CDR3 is TGTGCCAGCAGTTACTCGAGGGACTTCGAGTATTTT. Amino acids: CASSYSRDFEYF.

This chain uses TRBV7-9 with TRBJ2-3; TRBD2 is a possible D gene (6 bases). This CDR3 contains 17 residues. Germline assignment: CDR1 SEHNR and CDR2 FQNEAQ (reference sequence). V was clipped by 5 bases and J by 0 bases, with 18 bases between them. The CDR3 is CASSPTRRRGSTDTQYF. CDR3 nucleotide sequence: TGTGCCAGCAGCCCAACCCGCAGGAGGGGTAGCACAGATACGCAGTATTTT.

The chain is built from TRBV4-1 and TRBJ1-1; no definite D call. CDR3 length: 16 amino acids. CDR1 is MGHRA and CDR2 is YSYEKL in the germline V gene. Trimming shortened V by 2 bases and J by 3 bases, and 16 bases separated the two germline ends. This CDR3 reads CASSQPSAVSDTEAFF. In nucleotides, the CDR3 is TGCGCCAGCAGCCAACCCTCGGCAGTTAGCGACACTGAAGCTTTCTTT.

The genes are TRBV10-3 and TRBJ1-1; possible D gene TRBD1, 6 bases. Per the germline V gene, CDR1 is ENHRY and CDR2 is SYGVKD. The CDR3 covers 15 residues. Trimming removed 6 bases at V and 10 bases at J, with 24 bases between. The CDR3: CAISGLGGADRAAFF. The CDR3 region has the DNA TGTGCCATCAGCGGGTTGGGGGGCGCTGACCGGGCAGCTTTCTTT.

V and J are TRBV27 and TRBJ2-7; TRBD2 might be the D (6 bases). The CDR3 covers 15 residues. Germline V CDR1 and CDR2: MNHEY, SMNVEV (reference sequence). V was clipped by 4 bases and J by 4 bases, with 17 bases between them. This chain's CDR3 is CASSSGTARGYEQYF. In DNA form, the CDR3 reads TGTGCCAGCAGTTCCGGGACTGCAAGAGGGTACGAGCAGTACTTC.

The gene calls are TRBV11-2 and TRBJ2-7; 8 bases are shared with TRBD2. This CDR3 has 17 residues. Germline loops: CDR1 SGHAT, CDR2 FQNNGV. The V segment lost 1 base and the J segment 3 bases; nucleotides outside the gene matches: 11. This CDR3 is CASSLALAGRSVYEQYF. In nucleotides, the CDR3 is TGTGCCAGCAGCTTAGCCCTAGCGGGCAGGAGCGTCTACGAGCAGTACTTC.

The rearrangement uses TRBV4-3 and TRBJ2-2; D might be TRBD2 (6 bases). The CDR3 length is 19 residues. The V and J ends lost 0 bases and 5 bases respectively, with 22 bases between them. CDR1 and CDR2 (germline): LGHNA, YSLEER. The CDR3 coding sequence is TGCGCCAGCAGCCAAGATCCCCCGGCCGGGAGAAGTGGAACCGGGGAGCTGTTTTTT. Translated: CASSQDPPAGRSGTGELFF.

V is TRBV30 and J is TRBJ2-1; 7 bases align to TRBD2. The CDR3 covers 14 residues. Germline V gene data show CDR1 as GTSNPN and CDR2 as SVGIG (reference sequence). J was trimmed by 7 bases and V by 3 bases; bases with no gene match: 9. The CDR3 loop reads CAWRGIAGWNEQFF. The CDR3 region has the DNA TGTGCCTGGAGGGGTATAGCGGGTTGGAATGAGCAGTTCTTC.

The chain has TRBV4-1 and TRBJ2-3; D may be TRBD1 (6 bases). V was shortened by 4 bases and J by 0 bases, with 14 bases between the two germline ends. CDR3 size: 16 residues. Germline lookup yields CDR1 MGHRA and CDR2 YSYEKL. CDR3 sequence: CASSPRQASSTDTQYF. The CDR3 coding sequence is TGCGCCAGCAGCCCTCGACAGGCAAGTAGCACAGATACGCAGTATTTT.

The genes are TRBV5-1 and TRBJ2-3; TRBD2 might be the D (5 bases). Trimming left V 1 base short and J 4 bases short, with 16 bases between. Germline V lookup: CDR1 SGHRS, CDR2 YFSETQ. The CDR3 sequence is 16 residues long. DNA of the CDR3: TGCGCCAGCAGCTTGCCTATCGGGGAGCGTGCAGATACGCAGTATTTT. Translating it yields CASSLPIGERADTQYF.

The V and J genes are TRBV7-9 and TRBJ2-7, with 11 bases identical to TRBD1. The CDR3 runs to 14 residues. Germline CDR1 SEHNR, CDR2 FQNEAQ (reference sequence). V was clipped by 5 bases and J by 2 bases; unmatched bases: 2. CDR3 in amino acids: CASSGGQGAYEQYF. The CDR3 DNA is TGTGCCAGCAGCGGGGGACAGGGGGCCTACGAGCAGTACTTC.

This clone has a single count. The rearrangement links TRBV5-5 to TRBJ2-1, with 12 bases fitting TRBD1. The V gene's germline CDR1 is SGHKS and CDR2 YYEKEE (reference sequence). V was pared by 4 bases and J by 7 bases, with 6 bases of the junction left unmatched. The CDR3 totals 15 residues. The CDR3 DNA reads TGTGCCAGCAGCCTGGGACAGGGGGCGACGAATGAGCAGTTCTTC. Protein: CASSLGQGATNEQFF.

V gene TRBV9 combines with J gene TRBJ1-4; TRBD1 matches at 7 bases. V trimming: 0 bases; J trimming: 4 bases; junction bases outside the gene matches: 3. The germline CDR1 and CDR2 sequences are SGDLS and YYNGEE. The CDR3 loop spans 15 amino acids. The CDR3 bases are TGTGCCAGCAGCGTAGCGGGACAGCTTAATGAAAAACTGTTTTTT. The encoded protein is CASSVAGQLNEKLFF.

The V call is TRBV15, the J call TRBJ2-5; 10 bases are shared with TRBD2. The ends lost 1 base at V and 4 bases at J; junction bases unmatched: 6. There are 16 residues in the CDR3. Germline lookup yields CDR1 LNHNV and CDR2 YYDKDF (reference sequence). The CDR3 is CATSRGLAGDRETQYF. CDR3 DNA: TGTGCCACCAGCAGAGGGCTAGCGGGAGATCGAGAGACCCAGTACTTC.

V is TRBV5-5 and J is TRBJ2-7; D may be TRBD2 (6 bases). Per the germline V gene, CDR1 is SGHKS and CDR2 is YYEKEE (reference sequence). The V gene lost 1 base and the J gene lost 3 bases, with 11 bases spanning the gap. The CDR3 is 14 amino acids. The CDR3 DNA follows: TGTGCCAGCAGCTTGCGGGGGAACCTCTACGAGCAGTACTTC. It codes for CASSLRGNLYEQYF.